Listed below are T cell receptor beta chains from one sample, sequenced in a study of blood T cell repertoires in COVID-19. Clones were sequenced by immunoSEQ multiplex PCR, and TCRdb holds only the in-frame ones, with some missing. The data contain hundreds of thousands of clones, approximately 86% of them seen just once; the ten biggest clones take up about 1.9%. Sequencing was performed on peripheral blood. The receptors here all came from a woman in her thirties who had recovered from COVID-19. CDR3s include the opening cysteine and the closing phenylalanine or tryptophan. The D gene is left open where the match is weak. Clone size is stated in some rows and not others, as once, few, many or a class when expanded.

j_gene: TRBJ2-1; v_gene: TRBV5-6; abundance: .; d_gene: .; len: 14; CDR3aa: CASSLALRFWEQFF; CDR3nt: TGTGCCAGCAGCTTGGCCCTGAGGTTTTGGGAGCAGTTCTTC
j_gene: TRBJ2-7; v_gene: TRBV6-1; abundance: .; d_gene: .; len: 13; CDR3aa: CASSEVTGYEQYF; CDR3nt: TGTGCCAGCAGTGAAGTGACAGGTTACGAGCAGTACTTC
j_gene: TRBJ2-5; v_gene: TRBV27; abundance: .; d_gene: TRBD1; len: 12; CDR3aa: CAAGDRAETQYF; CDR3nt: TGTGCCGCTGGAGACAGGGCTGAGACCCAGTACTTC
j_gene: TRBJ2-7; v_gene: TRBV6-2/TRBV6-3; abundance: .; d_gene: TRBD2; len: 13; CDR3aa: CASTPPRGEEEYF; CDR3nt: TGTGCCAGCACCCCCCCCCGGGGGGAGGAGGAGTACTTC
j_gene: TRBJ2-5; v_gene: TRBV5-8; abundance: .; d_gene: TRBD1; len: 16; CDR3aa: CASSVPPGQGEETQYF; CDR3nt: TGTGCCAGCAGCGTGCCACCGGGACAGGGTGAAGAGACCCAGTACTTC
j_gene: TRBJ2-7; v_gene: TRBV4-3; abundance: .; d_gene: .; len: 13; CDR3aa: CASSQVGGGEQYF; CDR3nt: TGCGCCAGCAGCCAAGTGGGGGGAGGCGAGCAGTACTTC
j_gene: TRBJ2-1; v_gene: TRBV4-1; abundance: .; d_gene: TRBD1; len: 15; CDR3aa: CASSQGPGQGNEQFF; CDR3nt: TGCGCCAGCAGCCAAGGCCCGGGACAGGGCAATGAGCAGTTCTTC
j_gene: TRBJ2-3; v_gene: TRBV19; abundance: once; d_gene: TRBD1; len: 15; CDR3aa: CASKPGTGDIDTQYF; CDR3nt: TGTGCCAGTAAACCCGGGACAGGGGATATAGATACGCAGTATTTT
j_gene: TRBJ2-3; v_gene: TRBV4-2; abundance: .; d_gene: TRBD2; len: 17; CDR3aa: CASSQALAGGLVDTQYF; CDR3nt: TGTGCCAGCAGCCAAGCACTAGCGGGAGGGCTGGTAGATACGCAGTATTTT
j_gene: TRBJ2-7; v_gene: TRBV5-4; abundance: .; d_gene: TRBD1; len: 17; CDR3aa: CASSLKGNPGGGYEQYF; CDR3nt: TGTGCCAGCAGCTTAAAGGGGAATCCAGGGGGTGGCTACGAGCAGTACTTC
j_gene: TRBJ1-1; v_gene: TRBV6-5; abundance: once; d_gene: .; len: 13; CDR3aa: CASSLYWNTEAFF; CDR3nt: TGTGCCAGCAGCCTTTATTGGAACACTGAAGCTTTCTTT
j_gene: TRBJ2-3; v_gene: TRBV28; abundance: .; d_gene: .; len: 13; CDR3aa: CASSRKGADTQYF; CDR3nt: TGTGCCAGCAGCCGCAAAGGGGCAGATACGCAGTATTTT
j_gene: TRBJ2-3; v_gene: TRBV5-6; abundance: .; d_gene: TRBD2; len: 15; CDR3aa: CASSFLAEVRDTQYF; CDR3nt: TGTGCCAGCAGCTTTCTAGCGGAAGTAAGAGATACGCAGTATTTT
j_gene: TRBJ1-1; v_gene: TRBV12-3/TRBV12-4; abundance: .; d_gene: .; len: 12; CDR3aa: CASSLARLEAFF; CDR3nt: TGTGCCAGCAGTTTAGCGCGTCTTGAAGCTTTCTTT
j_gene: TRBJ2-7; v_gene: TRBV6-2/TRBV6-3; abundance: .; d_gene: TRBD1; len: 16; CDR3aa: CASTPRTGTGAYVQYF; CDR3nt: TGTGCCAGCACCCCCCGTACCGGGACAGGGGCCTATGTGCAGTACTTC
j_gene: TRBJ1-2; v_gene: TRBV18; abundance: .; d_gene: .; len: 14; CDR3aa: CASSPLEGPYGYTF; CDR3nt: TGTGCCAGCTCACCTCTAGAGGGCCCCTATGGCTACACCTTC
j_gene: TRBJ2-7; v_gene: TRBV20-1; abundance: .; d_gene: .; len: 12; CDR3aa: CSASLAAYEQYF; CDR3nt: TGCAGTGCTAGTCTAGCCGCCTACGAGCAGTACTTC
j_gene: TRBJ2-3; v_gene: TRBV3-1/TRBV3-2; abundance: .; d_gene: .; len: 16; CDR3aa: CASSPPGGPTTDTQYF; CDR3nt: TGTGCCAGCAGCCCACCAGGTGGGCCAACCACAGATACGCAGTATTTT
j_gene: TRBJ1-4; v_gene: TRBV12-5; abundance: .; d_gene: .; len: 15; CDR3aa: CASGLGWTDNEKLFF; CDR3nt: TGTGCTAGTGGTTTGGGTTGGACAGACAATGAAAAACTGTTTTTT
j_gene: TRBJ1-1; v_gene: TRBV4-2; abundance: .; d_gene: .; len: 15; CDR3aa: CASSQDPGMNTEAFF; CDR3nt: TGTGCCAGCAGCCAAGATCCAGGGATGAACACTGAAGCTTTCTTT
j_gene: TRBJ2-7; v_gene: TRBV7-2; abundance: few; d_gene: .; len: 14; CDR3aa: CASSLEQASYEQYF; CDR3nt: TGTGCCAGCAGCTTAGAGCAGGCCTCCTACGAGCAGTACTTC
j_gene: TRBJ2-7; v_gene: TRBV7-2; abundance: .; d_gene: TRBD2; len: 15; CDR3aa: CASSPWTSGSHEQYF; CDR3nt: TGTGCCAGCAGCCCCTGGACTAGCGGGAGTCACGAGCAGTACTTC
j_gene: TRBJ2-5; v_gene: TRBV29-1; abundance: .; d_gene: .; len: 11; CDR3aa: CSVEPGGAQYF; CDR3nt: TGCAGCGTTGAACCCGGGGGAGCCCAGTACTTC
j_gene: TRBJ2-1; v_gene: TRBV10-1; abundance: .; d_gene: TRBD2; len: 15; CDR3aa: CASSESRRGGDEQFF; CDR3nt: TGCGCCAGCAGTGAGTCGAGGCGGGGGGGCGATGAGCAGTTCTTC
j_gene: TRBJ2-7; v_gene: TRBV6-5; abundance: .; d_gene: TRBD1; len: 14; CDR3aa: CASSYGTGNYEQYF; CDR3nt: TGTGCCAGCAGCTATGGGACAGGGAACTACGAGCAGTACTTC
j_gene: TRBJ1-2; v_gene: TRBV9; abundance: .; d_gene: .; len: 16; CDR3aa: CASSVAGGQGSYGYTF; CDR3nt: TGTGCCAGCAGCGTAGCGGGGGGGCAGGGGAGCTATGGCTACACCTTC
j_gene: TRBJ1-2; v_gene: TRBV11-1; abundance: .; d_gene: .; len: 12; CDR3aa: CASSFGGNGYTF; CDR3nt: TGTGCCAGCAGCTTTGGGGGGAATGGCTACACCTTC
j_gene: TRBJ2-2; v_gene: TRBV30; abundance: .; d_gene: .; len: 13; CDR3aa: CAWRQQDTGELFF; CDR3nt: TGTGCCTGGAGACAACAGGACACCGGGGAGCTGTTTTTT
j_gene: TRBJ1-2; v_gene: TRBV10-2; abundance: .; d_gene: .; len: 13; CDR3aa: CASSPTENYGYTF; CDR3nt: TGCGCCAGCAGTCCGACGGAGAACTATGGCTACACCTTC
j_gene: TRBJ1-4; v_gene: TRBV7-9; abundance: .; d_gene: TRBD1; len: 15; CDR3aa: CASSWNRDRDEKLFF; CDR3nt: TGTGCCAGCAGCTGGAACCGGGACAGGGATGAAAAACTGTTTTTT
j_gene: TRBJ2-7; v_gene: TRBV27; abundance: .; d_gene: TRBD1; len: 16; CDR3aa: CASSFNGPGGSYEQYF; CDR3nt: TGTGCCAGCAGTTTCAACGGACCAGGGGGCTCCTACGAGCAGTACTTC
j_gene: TRBJ2-7; v_gene: TRBV11-2; abundance: .; d_gene: .; len: 14; CDR3aa: CASSLAPFYYEQYF; CDR3nt: TGTGCCAGCAGCTTAGCCCCTTTTTATTACGAGCAGTACTTC
j_gene: TRBJ2-3; v_gene: TRBV6-4; abundance: medium-sized; d_gene: TRBD2; len: 14; CDR3aa: CASSDTSGADTQYF; CDR3nt: TGTGCCAGCAGTGACACTAGCGGGGCAGATACGCAGTATTTT
j_gene: TRBJ2-3; v_gene: TRBV6-5; abundance: .; d_gene: .; len: 14; CDR3aa: CASVLAMWTDTQYF; CDR3nt: TGTGCCAGCGTGTTGGCAATGTGGACAGATACGCAGTATTTT
j_gene: TRBJ1-1; v_gene: TRBV27; abundance: .; d_gene: .; len: 15; CDR3aa: CASSFHDRPNTEAFF; CDR3nt: TGTGCCAGCAGTTTCCATGACAGACCGAACACTGAAGCTTTCTTT
j_gene: TRBJ2-1; v_gene: TRBV5-1; abundance: once; d_gene: .; len: 14; CDR3aa: CASSLTGSTNEQFF; CDR3nt: TGCGCCAGCAGCTTGACCGGTTCTACCAATGAGCAGTTCTTC
j_gene: TRBJ1-5; v_gene: TRBV5-6; abundance: .; d_gene: .; len: 14; CDR3aa: CASSNWGGNQPQHF; CDR3nt: TGTGCCAGCTCGAACTGGGGAGGCAATCAGCCCCAGCATTTT
j_gene: TRBJ1-3; v_gene: TRBV5-6; abundance: .; d_gene: .; len: 17; CDR3aa: CASSLGLRDTSGNTIYF; CDR3nt: TGTGCCAGCAGCTTGGGGCTCCGGGACACCTCTGGAAACACCATATATTTT
j_gene: TRBJ1-1; v_gene: TRBV6-5; abundance: .; d_gene: .; len: 15; CDR3aa: CASSYSAGLNTEAFF; CDR3nt: TGTGCCAGCAGTTACTCGGCAGGGTTGAACACTGAAGCTTTCTTT
j_gene: TRBJ2-2; v_gene: TRBV5-6; abundance: once; d_gene: .; len: 12; CDR3aa: CASRPLGGELFF; CDR3nt: TGTGCCAGCAGACCGCTCGGCGGGGAGCTGTTTTTT
j_gene: TRBJ2-7; v_gene: TRBV19; abundance: .; d_gene: .; len: 10; CDR3aa: CPPISYEQYF; CDR3nt: TGTCCCCCCATCTCCTACGAGCAGTACTTC
j_gene: TRBJ1-1; v_gene: TRBV6-5; abundance: few; d_gene: .; len: 14; CDR3aa: CASSYSGGRTEAFF; CDR3nt: TGTGCCAGCAGTTACTCGGGGGGGAGGACTGAAGCTTTCTTT
j_gene: TRBJ1-2; v_gene: TRBV12-3/TRBV12-4; abundance: .; d_gene: .; len: 13; CDR3aa: CASSPSKTGGYTF; CDR3nt: TGTGCCAGCAGTCCCTCAAAGACAGGTGGCTACACCTTC
j_gene: TRBJ1-1; v_gene: TRBV7-8; abundance: .; d_gene: .; len: 13; CDR3aa: CASSRTENTEAFF; CDR3nt: TGTGCCAGCAGCCGGACAGAGAACACTGAAGCTTTCTTT
j_gene: TRBJ2-7; v_gene: TRBV27; abundance: .; d_gene: TRBD2; len: 14; CDR3aa: CASSLASGGYEQYF; CDR3nt: TGTGCCAGCAGTTTAGCTAGCGGGGGATACGAGCAGTACTTC
j_gene: TRBJ2-3; v_gene: TRBV5-8; abundance: .; d_gene: TRBD2; len: 15; CDR3aa: CASSIGGGSTDTQYF; CDR3nt: TGTGCCAGCAGCATAGGCGGGGGGAGCACAGATACGCAGTATTTT
j_gene: TRBJ2-7; v_gene: TRBV27; abundance: once; d_gene: TRBD1; len: 14; CDR3aa: CASSPTGTTYEQYF; CDR3nt: TGTGCCAGCAGTCCGACAGGGACGACCTACGAGCAGTACTTC
j_gene: TRBJ2-1; v_gene: TRBV6-4; abundance: .; d_gene: .; len: 14; CDR3aa: CASSVDSSVGEQFF; CDR3nt: TGTGCCAGCAGTGTGGACAGCTCGGTGGGGGAGCAGTTCTTC